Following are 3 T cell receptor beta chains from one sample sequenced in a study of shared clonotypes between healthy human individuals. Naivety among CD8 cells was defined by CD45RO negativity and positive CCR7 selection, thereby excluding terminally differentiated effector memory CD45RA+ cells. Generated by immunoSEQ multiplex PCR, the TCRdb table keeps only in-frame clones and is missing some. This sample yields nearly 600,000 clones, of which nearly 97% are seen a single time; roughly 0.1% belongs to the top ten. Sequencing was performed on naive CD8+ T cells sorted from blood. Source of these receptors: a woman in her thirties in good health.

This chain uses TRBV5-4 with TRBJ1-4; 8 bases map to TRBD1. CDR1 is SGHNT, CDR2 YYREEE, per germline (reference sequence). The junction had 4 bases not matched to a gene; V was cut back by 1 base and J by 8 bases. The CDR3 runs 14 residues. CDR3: CASSLPRGQEKLFF. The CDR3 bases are TGTGCCAGCAGCTTGCCCAGGGGGCAAGAAAAACTGTTTTTT.

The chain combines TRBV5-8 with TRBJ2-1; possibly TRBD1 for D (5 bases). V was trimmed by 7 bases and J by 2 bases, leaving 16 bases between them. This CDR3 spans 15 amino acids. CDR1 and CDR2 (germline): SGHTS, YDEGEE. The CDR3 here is CASGFGAGTYNEQFF. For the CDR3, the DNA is TGTGCCAGCGGTTTTGGGGCAGGTACCTACAATGAGCAGTTCTTC. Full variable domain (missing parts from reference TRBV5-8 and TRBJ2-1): EAGVTQSPTHLIKTRGQQATLRCSPISGHTSVYWYQQALGLGLQFLLWYDEGEERNRGNFPPRFSGRQFPNYSSELNVNALELEDSALYLCASGFGAGTYNEQFFGPGTRLTVL.

The CDR3 loop reads CASSHRDQSYEQYF. CDR3 nucleotide sequence: TGTGCCAGCAGCCACCGGGACCAAAGCTACGAGCAGTACTTC. The V gene is TRBV5-6, the J gene TRBJ2-7, with D perhaps being TRBD1 or TRBD2 (5 bases each). The length of the CDR3 is 14 residues. Looked up from germline, CDR1 is SGHDT and CDR2 is YYEEEE. Trimming removed 4 bases from V and 3 bases from J, with 14 bases in between.